This T cell receptor beta chain comes out of a study of T-cell memory formation after mild COVID-19. About this clonotype: The antigen is unknown.

TCRdb independently ran MiXCR on the 5' RACE reads; one entry per CDR3 protein. The data contain about 620,000 distinct CDR3 sequences, approximately 18% of them singletons. Germline loops: CDR1 SGHNT, CDR2 YYREEE (reference sequence). V was clipped by 3 bases and J by 8 bases; unmatched bases: 17. The CDR3 is 17 amino acids. Study conclusions and caveats: Specificity for SARS-CoV-2 was not confirmed among the second-wave clones peaking on day 37.

This chain links TRBV5-4 with TRBJ2-1; 7 bases fit TRBD2. This sequence was found in an adult woman who had mild COVID-19 (a few samples of this study predate the infection). Cell type and time point are not known. Sequenced material: PBMCs or a T cell subset sorted from them (not recorded which). The CDR3 DNA is TGTGCCAGCAGCTCCGCAGCGGGAATGAGTGGAGTAGATGAGCAGTTCTTC. Translation: CASSSAAGMSGVDEQFF.